The clone carrying this T cell receptor (beta chain) came up a few times. Both iRepertoire HTBI primers and Arm-PCR of CDR3 regions were used to build the TCR beta libraries. Per the original methods: Identification across samples found some 60 TRBV and about 15 TRBJ segments. One entry per CDR3 protein, called by TCRdb with MiXCR from the multiplex PCR reads. The authors' filters were not applied to this entry. The sample consists of approximately 440,000 distinct CDR3 sequences, about a quarter of them appearing once. The sample is drawn from a study of regulatory T cells in long-lasting Graves disease. Study information: Persistence in Graves' disease denoted antithyroid drug use beyond 5 years alongside positive TSH receptor antibodies.

This CDR3 region has 14 residues. Germline CDR1 and CDR2: MNHNS and SASEGT. V lost 5 bases and J lost 3, with 14 bases in between. Noted time point: persistent/refractory GD, antithyroid drugs over 5 years with positive TRAb. The authors made the TCR library using RNA they extracted from PBMCs. V and J are TRBV6-1 and TRBJ2-7; D is unclear. Sequenced here: peripheral blood mononuclear cells (PBMCs), sampled when the disease was refractory, from a patient treated with antithyroid drugs. The receptor was isolated from a female donor with Graves disease. CDR3 loop: CASSLANPYYEQYF. The CDR3 bases are TGTGCCAGCAGTCTGGCAAACCCCTACTACGAGCAGTACTTC.